These 22 T cell receptor beta chains share one sample of origin, sequenced in a study of blood T cell repertoires in COVID-19. Only in-frame clones appear in the TCRdb table, and some are missing; sequencing was by immunoSEQ multiplex PCR. The profile covers a few hundred thousand clones, with over 70% appearing a single time and 3.3% taken by the ten largest. Sequences were obtained from peripheral blood. These receptors came from a woman older than 75 with acute or convalescent COVID-19.

V is TRBV5-4 and J is TRBJ2-7, with 13 nucleotides matching TRBD2. The germline V gene has CDR1 SGHNT and CDR2 YYREEE (reference sequence). With 4 bases clipped from V and 2 bases from J, the junction kept 6 bases outside the gene matches. This CDR3 has 16 residues. The CDR3 DNA follows: TGTGCCAGCAGCCCCGGGACTAGCGGGAACCCCTACGAGCAGTACTTC. This sequence encodes CASSPGTSGNPYEQYF.

This chain connects TRBV3-1 (or the pseudogene TRBV3-2) to TRBJ1-1; D is unresolved. This CDR3 contains 13 residues. The germline V gene encodes CDR1 LGHDT and CDR2 YNNKEL (reference sequence). V lost 1 base and J 5 bases, leaving 8 bases between the germline ends. The CDR3 DNA sequence: TGTGCCAGCAGCCAAGCGGGTGTGACTGAAGCTTTCTTT. This translates into CASSQAGVTEAFF.

V usage is TRBV2 and J usage is TRBJ1-1, with TRBD1 as a possible D gene (5 bases). V shed 6 bases and J shed 6 bases, with 11 bases lying between them. CDR3 length equals 12 residues. Germline V gene lookup returns CDR1 SNHLY and CDR2 FYNNEI. The CDR3 nucleotides read TGTGCCAGCAGCCGACAGATCCCTGAAGCTTTCTTT. Protein: CASSRQIPEAFF.

In DNA form, the CDR3 reads TGTGCCAGCAGCCAAGGGGCATCAAATTCACCCCTCCACTTT. As protein: CASSQGASNSPLHF. The chain has TRBV3-1 (or the pseudogene TRBV3-2) and TRBJ1-6, with no clear D. Trimming removed 1 base from V and 7 bases from J, with 8 bases in between. Looked up from germline, CDR1 is LGHDT and CDR2 is YNNKEL (reference sequence). The CDR3 is 14 amino acids.

The chain uses TRBV30 and TRBJ2-3; D is unresolved. The CDR3 totals 14 residues. Trimming removed 2 bases from V and 3 bases from J, with 12 bases in between. Germline V CDR1 and CDR2: GTSNPN, SVGIG (reference sequence). In nucleotides, the CDR3 is TGTGCCTGGAGTAGTGCAGCGATGACAGATACGCAGTATTTT. This encodes CAWSSAAMTDTQYF.

The chain recombines TRBV21-1 with TRBJ1-2. TRBV21-1 is marked as a pseudogene. The CDR3 contains 12 residues. In DNA, the CDR3 is TGTGCCAGCAGCAAAGATGGAGATGGCTACACCTTC. This gives the protein CASSKDGDGYTF.

The rearrangement links TRBV28 to TRBJ1-6; weak D call: TRBD1 (6 bases). Germline V CDR1 and CDR2: MDHEN, SYDVKM. CDR3 length equals 13 residues. V was clipped by 5 bases and J by 14 bases, with 16 bases between them. CDR3 DNA sequence: TGTGCCAGCAGTACCCAACCAGGGGCTTCCCTCCACTTT. It translates to CASSTQPGASLHF.

The chain joins TRBV28 to TRBJ1-1; perhaps TRBD1 as D (6 bases). There are 18 residues in the CDR3. Per germline, CDR1 MDHEN and CDR2 SYDVKM. V lost 3 bases and J lost 1, with 21 bases in between. CDR3: CASSFLRGSGGRNTEAFF. Written as DNA, the CDR3 is TGTGCCAGCAGTTTCTTAAGGGGGAGCGGGGGCCGGAACACTGAAGCTTTCTTT.

This chain links TRBV19 with TRBJ1-4; possible D gene TRBD1, 6 bases. The CDR3 has 14 amino acids. Trimming pared 9 bases from V and 3 bases from J, leaving 14 bases between. Germline V gene data show CDR1 as LNHDA and CDR2 as SQIVND (reference sequence). The CDR3, as DNA: TGTGCCAGCAAAACAGGGACCTCTAATGAAAAACTGTTTTTT. As protein: CASKTGTSNEKLFF.

V and J are TRBV7-3 and TRBJ2-1; 8 bases are shared with TRBD1. The CDR3 is 16 amino acids. Germline trimming cut 5 bases from V and 6 bases from J; bases unmatched to any gene: 12. Germline CDR1 reads SGHTA; CDR2 reads FQGTGA. The DNA for the CDR3 is TGTGCCAGCAGCCGACAGGGGCCGCTCGGGTCCAATGAGCAGTTCTTC. Its translation is CASSRQGPLGSNEQFF.

This clone showed up just a few times. The chain has TRBV5-4 and TRBJ1-1; D is ambiguous. CDR1 is SGHNT and CDR2 is YYREEE in the germline V gene (reference sequence). V was clipped by 4 bases and J by 0 bases, with 16 bases between them. This CDR3 comprises 16 residues. The CDR3: CASSPPGGLMNTEAFF. For the CDR3, the DNA is TGTGCCAGCAGCCCACCGGGAGGCCTAATGAACACTGAAGCTTTCTTT.

This clone has ten or more counts. The chain links TRBV7-9 to TRBJ2-5; no definite D call. The CDR3 is 15 amino acids. Germline lookup yields CDR1 SEHNR and CDR2 FQNEAQ (reference sequence). The V end was cut by 5 bases, the J end by 6 bases, with 19 bases between. The CDR3 protein is CASSIEAGGLKTQYF. The CDR3 bases are TGTGCCAGCAGCATCGAGGCTGGCGGTCTTAAGACCCAGTACTTC. Full variable domain (missing parts from reference TRBV7-9 and TRBJ2-5): DTGVSQNPRHKITKRGQNVTFRCDPISEHNRLYWYRQTLGQGPEFLTYFQNEAQLEKSRLLSDRFSAERPKGSFSTLEIQRTEQGDSAMYLCASSIEAGGLKTQYFGPGTRLLVL.

The rearrangement joins TRBV9 to TRBJ1-3, with D possibly being TRBD1 (6 bases). The germline V gene has CDR1 SGDLS and CDR2 YYNGEE. V was cut by 5 bases and J by 0 bases, with 9 bases left in between. This CDR3 has 14 amino acids. CDR3 nucleotides: TGTGCCAGCAGGACAGGAACCTCTGGAAACACCATATATTTT. This translates into CASRTGTSGNTIYF.

V gene TRBV10-3 combines with J gene TRBJ1-6, with 9 bases fitting TRBD1. V was pared by 4 bases and J by 10 bases, with 5 bases of the junction left unmatched. This CDR3 is built from 14 residues. Germline CDR1 reads ENHRY; CDR2 reads SYGVKD. Here the CDR3 DNA reads TGTGCCATCAGTGCCGGGACAGGGTTCTCACCCCTCCACTTT. Encoded protein: CAISAGTGFSPLHF.

The V gene is TRBV3-1 (or the pseudogene TRBV3-2), the J gene TRBJ2-1; D might be TRBD2 (5 bases). The germline CDR1 and CDR2 sequences are LGHDT and YNNKEL (reference sequence). The CDR3 is 15 residues long. V gave up 5 bases and J gave up 0 bases, with 11 bases separating them. The CDR3 loop is CASSLSGGSYNEQFF. The CDR3 DNA sequence: TGTGCCAGCAGCTTAAGCGGCGGCTCCTACAATGAGCAGTTCTTC.

The chain joins TRBV5-1 to TRBJ2-7, with 9 bases matching TRBD2. Looked up from germline, CDR1 is SGHRS and CDR2 is YFSETQ. The trim removed 6 bases at V and 4 bases at J, leaving 14 bases unmatched. The length of the CDR3 is 16 residues. The CDR3 region has the DNA TGCGCCAGCACCCCGGGGAGTAGCGGGAGTAGGTACGAGCAGTACTTC. Protein sequence: CASTPGSSGSRYEQYF.

This clone was observed a handful of times. The gene calls are TRBV12-3 or TRBV12-4 and TRBJ1-2; D not certain. Deletions cut 2 bases from V and 5 bases from J, with 9 bases between. The CDR3 runs 13 residues. CDR3 amino acids: CASSLSVKYGYTF. CDR3 nucleotides: TGTGCCAGCAGTTTATCCGTAAAATATGGCTACACCTTC.

The CDR3 loop is CASSQTVSSTDTQYF. The CDR3 DNA is TGTGCCAGCAGCCAGACAGTGTCTAGCACAGATACGCAGTATTTT. The chain has TRBV3-1 (or the pseudogene TRBV3-2) and TRBJ2-3; possible D gene TRBD1, 5 bases. This CDR3 spans 15 amino acids. V lost 3 bases and J lost 0, with 10 bases in between. Germline assignment: CDR1 LGHDT and CDR2 YNNKEL (reference sequence).

The chain is built from TRBV6-5 and TRBJ2-2, with 7 bases aligning to TRBD2. V dropped 5 bases and J dropped 5; count of bases not matched to a gene: 8. Germline CDR1 MNHEY, CDR2 SVGAGI. This CDR3 has 15 amino acids. CDR3 nucleotide sequence: TGTGCCAGCAGTCAACGGGACTACCCGACCGGGGAGCTGTTTTTT. This codes for CASSQRDYPTGELFF.

The chain links TRBV7-9 to TRBJ1-2, with 12 positions matching TRBD1. Germline values: CDR1 SEHNR, CDR2 FQNEAQ (reference sequence). The V gene end was trimmed by 2 bases and the J gene end by 7 bases; junction bases not matched to a gene: 8. This CDR3 contains 16 residues. The CDR3 DNA follows: TGTGCCAGCAGCTTATTAATTGGGACAGGGGGCTTTGGCTACACCTTC. It specifies CASSLLIGTGGFGYTF.

A few counts support this clone. This sequence joins TRBV18 and TRBJ2-7; 8 positions agree with TRBD1. Trimming removed 2 bases from V and 3 bases from J; junction bases left unmatched: 12. Germline V CDR1 and CDR2: KGHSH, LQKENI. The CDR3 extends over 17 amino acids. In nucleotides, the CDR3 is TGTGCCAGCTCACCAAATGTTGCAGGACAGGGAGGCTACGAGCAGTACTTC. Residues: CASSPNVAGQGGYEQYF.

The chain employs TRBV10-3 and TRBJ2-5, with 9 nucleotides matching TRBD1. This CDR3 spans 15 amino acids. CDR1 is ENHRY and CDR2 is SYGVKD in the germline V gene. Trimming at V came to 2 bases and at J to 5 bases, leaving 6 bases not matched to a gene. The CDR3 here is CAISELNRGQETQYF. CDR3 nucleotides: TGTGCCATCAGTGAGCTGAACAGGGGGCAGGAGACCCAGTACTTC.